This TCR beta chain comes out of a study of T-cell memory formation after mild COVID-19. V was pared by 1 base and J by 7 bases, with 13 bases between. This CDR3 is built from 13 residues. Germline V gene lookup returns CDR1 DFQATT and CDR2 SNEGSKA (reference sequence). In TCRdb, the 5' RACE reads were re-called with MiXCR into one record per CDR3 protein. Here the sample spans about 130,000 distinct CDR3 sequences, about a sixth being singletons. The receptor was isolated from a man between 18 and 29 years old who had mild COVID-19 (a few samples of this study predate the infection). Cell type and time point are not known. The genes are TRBV20-1 and TRBJ1-2, with D unclear. Sequencing was performed on PBMCs or a T cell subset sorted from them (not recorded which). The CDR3: CSARGDWDSGYTF. CDR3 sequence (DNA): TGCAGTGCTAGAGGCGACTGGGATTCTGGCTACACCTTC.